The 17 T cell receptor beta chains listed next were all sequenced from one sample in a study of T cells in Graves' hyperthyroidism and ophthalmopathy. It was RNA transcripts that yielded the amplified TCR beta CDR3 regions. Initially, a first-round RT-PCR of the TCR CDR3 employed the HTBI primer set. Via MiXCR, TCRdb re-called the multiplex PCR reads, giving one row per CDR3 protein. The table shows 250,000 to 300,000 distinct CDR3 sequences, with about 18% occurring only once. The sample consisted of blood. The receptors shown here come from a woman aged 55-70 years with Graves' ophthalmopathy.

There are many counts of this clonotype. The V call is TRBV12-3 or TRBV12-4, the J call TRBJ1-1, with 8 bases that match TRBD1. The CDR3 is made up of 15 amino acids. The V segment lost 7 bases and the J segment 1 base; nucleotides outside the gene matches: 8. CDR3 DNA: TGTGCCAGCACCCTTAGGACAGGGTGGAACACTGAAGCTTTCTTT. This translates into CASTLRTGWNTEAFF.

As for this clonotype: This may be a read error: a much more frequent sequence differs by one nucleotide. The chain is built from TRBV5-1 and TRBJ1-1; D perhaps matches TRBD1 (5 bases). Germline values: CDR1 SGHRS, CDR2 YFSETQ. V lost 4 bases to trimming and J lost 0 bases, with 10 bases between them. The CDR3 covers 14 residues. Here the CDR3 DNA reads TGCGCCAGCAGCAAACTGGGGGTGAACACTGAAGCTTTCTTT. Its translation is CASSKLGVNTEAFF.

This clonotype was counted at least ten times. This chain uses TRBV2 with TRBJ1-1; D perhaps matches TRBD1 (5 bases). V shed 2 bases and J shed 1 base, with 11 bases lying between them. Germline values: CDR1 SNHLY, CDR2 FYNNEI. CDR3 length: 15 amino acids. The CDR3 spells CASSEIQGPNTEAFF. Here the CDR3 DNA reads TGTGCCAGCAGTGAAATCCAGGGCCCGAACACTGAAGCTTTCTTT.

The CDR3 DNA reads as TGCAGTGCTAGAGGGACAGTTAATTCACCCCTCCACTTT. It translates to CSARGTVNSPLHF. The J gene is TRBJ1-6, the V gene TRBV20-1, with D possibly being TRBD1 (6 bases). The CDR3 spans 13 residues. V lost 1 base and J lost 6, with 7 bases in between. The V gene's germline CDR1 is DFQATT and CDR2 SNEGSKA (reference sequence).

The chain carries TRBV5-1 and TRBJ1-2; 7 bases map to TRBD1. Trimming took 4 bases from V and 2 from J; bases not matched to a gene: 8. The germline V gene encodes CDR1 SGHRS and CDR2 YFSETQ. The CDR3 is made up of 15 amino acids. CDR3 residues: CASSPGQTSNYGYTF. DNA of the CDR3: TGCGCCAGCAGCCCGGGACAGACGTCGAACTATGGCTACACCTTC.

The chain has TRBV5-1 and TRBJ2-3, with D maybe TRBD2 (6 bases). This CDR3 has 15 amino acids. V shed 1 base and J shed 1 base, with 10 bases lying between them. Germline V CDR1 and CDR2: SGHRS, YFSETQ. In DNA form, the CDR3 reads TGCGCCAGCAGCTTGCAGGCTAGCGGCACAGATACGCAGTATTTT. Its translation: CASSLQASGTDTQYF.

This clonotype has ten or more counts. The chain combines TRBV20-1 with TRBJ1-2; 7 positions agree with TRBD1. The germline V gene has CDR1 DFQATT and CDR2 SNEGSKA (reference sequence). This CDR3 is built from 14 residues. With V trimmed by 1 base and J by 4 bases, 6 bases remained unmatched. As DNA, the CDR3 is TGCAGTGCTAGAGCCACGGCAGGGGGCTATGGCTACACCTTC. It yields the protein CSARATAGGYGYTF.

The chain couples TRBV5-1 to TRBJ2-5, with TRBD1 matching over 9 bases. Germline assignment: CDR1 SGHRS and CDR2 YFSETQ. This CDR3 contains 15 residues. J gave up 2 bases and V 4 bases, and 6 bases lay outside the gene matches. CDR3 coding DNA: TGCGCCAGCAGCGGAGACAGGGGGTTTCAAGAGACCCAGTACTTC. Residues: CASSGDRGFQETQYF.

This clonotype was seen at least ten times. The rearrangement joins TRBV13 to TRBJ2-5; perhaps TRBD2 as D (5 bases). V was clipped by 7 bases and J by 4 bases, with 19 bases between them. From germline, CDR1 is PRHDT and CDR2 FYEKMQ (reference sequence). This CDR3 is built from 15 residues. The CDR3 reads CASTPRGRVGETQYF. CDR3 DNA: TGTGCCAGCACACCTCGGGGTAGGGTAGGAGAGACCCAGTACTTC.

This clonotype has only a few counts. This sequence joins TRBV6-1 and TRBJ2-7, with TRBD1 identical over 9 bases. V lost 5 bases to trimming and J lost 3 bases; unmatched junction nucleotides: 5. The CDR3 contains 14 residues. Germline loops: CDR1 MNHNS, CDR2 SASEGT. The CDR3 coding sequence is TGTGCCAGCAGTAACCCGGACAGGGGCTACGAGCAGTACTTC. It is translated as CASSNPDRGYEQYF.

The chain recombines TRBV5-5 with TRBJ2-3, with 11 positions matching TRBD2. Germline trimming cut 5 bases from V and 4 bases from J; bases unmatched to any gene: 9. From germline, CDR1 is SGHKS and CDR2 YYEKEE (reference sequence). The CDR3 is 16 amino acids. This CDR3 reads CASSHGPGLAADTQYF. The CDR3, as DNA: TGTGCCAGCAGTCACGGACCGGGACTAGCGGCAGATACGCAGTATTTT.

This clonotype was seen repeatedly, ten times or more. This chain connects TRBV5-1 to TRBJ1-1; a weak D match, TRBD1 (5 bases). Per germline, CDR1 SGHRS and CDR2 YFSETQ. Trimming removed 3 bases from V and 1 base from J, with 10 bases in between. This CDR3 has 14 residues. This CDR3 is CASSWDGENTEAFF. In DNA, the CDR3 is TGCGCCAGCAGCTGGGACGGAGAGAACACTGAAGCTTTCTTT.

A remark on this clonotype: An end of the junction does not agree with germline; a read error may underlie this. The DNA of the CDR3 is TGTGCCAGCAGTTTAGTACCCAGGGGGCATTCGGGCAATCAGTCCCAGCATTTT. This codes for CASSLVPRGHSGNQSQHF. The chain links TRBV12-3 or TRBV12-4 to TRBJ1-5, with TRBD1 identical over 8 bases. The CDR3 is 18 residues long.

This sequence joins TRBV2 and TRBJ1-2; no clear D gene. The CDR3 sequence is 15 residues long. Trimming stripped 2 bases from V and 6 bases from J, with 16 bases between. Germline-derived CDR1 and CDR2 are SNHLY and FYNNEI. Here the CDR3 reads CASSELVSPRNGYTF. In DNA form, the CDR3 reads TGTGCCAGCAGTGAATTGGTCTCCCCAAGGAATGGCTACACCTTC.

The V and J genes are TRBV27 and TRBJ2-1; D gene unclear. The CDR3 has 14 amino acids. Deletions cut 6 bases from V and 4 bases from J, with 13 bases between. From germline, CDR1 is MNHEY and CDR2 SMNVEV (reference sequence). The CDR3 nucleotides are TGTGCCAGCAGCCTCCTTACGGAGTACAATGAGCAGTTCTTC. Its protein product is CASSLLTEYNEQFF.

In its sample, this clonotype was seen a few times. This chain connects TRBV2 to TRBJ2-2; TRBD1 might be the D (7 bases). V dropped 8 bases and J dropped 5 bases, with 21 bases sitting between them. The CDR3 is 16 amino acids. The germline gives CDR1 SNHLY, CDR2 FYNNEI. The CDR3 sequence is CASGPLGGRGTGELFF. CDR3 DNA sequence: TGTGCCAGCGGGCCTTTGGGGGGCAGGGGGACCGGGGAGCTGTTTTTT.

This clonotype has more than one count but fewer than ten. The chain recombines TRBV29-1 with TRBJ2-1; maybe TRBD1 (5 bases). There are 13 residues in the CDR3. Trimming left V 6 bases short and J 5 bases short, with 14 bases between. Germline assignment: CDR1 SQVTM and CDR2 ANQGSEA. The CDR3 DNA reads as TGCAGCGTCAGCCCAGGGATTGACAATGAGCAGTTCTTC. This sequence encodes CSVSPGIDNEQFF.